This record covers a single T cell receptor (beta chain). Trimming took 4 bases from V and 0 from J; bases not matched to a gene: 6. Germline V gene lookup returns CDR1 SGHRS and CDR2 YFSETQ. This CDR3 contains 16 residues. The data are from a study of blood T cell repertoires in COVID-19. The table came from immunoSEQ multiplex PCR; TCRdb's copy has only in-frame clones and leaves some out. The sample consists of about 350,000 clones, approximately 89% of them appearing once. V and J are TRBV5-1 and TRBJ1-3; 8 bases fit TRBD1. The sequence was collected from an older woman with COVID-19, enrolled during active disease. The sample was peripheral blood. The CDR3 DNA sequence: TGCGCCAGCAGCGGGACAGGACCTTCCTCTGGAAACACCATATATTTT. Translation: CASSGTGPSSGNTIYF.